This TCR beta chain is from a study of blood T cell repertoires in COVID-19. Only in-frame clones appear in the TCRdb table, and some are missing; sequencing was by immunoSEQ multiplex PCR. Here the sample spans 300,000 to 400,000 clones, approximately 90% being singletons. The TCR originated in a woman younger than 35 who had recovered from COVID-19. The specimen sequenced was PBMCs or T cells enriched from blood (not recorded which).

CDR3 in amino acids: CASSHLERGVSDTQYF. DNA of the CDR3: TGTGCCAGCAGCCATCTGGAGCGGGGGGTGTCAGATACGCAGTATTTT. The gene calls are TRBV4-2 and TRBJ2-3; 9 positions agree with TRBD2. CDR3 size: 16 residues. The V gene's germline CDR1 is LGHNA and CDR2 YNFKEQ. Trimming at V came to 3 bases and at J to 4 bases, leaving 8 bases not matched to a gene.